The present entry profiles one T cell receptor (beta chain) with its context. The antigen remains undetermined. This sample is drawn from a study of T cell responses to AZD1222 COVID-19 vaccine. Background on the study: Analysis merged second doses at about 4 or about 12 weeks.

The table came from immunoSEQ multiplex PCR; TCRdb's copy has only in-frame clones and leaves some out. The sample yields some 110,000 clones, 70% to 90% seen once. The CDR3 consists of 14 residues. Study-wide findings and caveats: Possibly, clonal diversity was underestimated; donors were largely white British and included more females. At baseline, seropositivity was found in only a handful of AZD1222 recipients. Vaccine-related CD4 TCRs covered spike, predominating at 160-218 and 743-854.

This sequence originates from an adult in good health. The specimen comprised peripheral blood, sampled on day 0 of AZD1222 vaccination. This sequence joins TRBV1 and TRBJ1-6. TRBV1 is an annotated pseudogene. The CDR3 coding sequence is TGCACCAGCAGCCACCTACCCTATAATTCACCCCTCCACTTT. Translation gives CTSSHLPYNSPLHF.